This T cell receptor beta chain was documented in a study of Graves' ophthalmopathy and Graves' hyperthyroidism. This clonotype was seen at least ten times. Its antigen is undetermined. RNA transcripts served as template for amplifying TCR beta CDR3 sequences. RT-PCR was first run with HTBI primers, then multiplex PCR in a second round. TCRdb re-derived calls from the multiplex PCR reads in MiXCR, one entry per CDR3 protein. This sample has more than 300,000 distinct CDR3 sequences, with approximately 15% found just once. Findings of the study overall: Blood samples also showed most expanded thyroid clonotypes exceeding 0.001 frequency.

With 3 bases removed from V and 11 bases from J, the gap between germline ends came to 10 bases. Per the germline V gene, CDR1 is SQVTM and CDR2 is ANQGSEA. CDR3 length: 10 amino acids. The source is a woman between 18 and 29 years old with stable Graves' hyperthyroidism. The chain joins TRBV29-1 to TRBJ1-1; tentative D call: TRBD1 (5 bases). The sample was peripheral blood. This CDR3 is CSVDEGAAFF. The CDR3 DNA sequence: TGCAGCGTTGACGAAGGGGCCGCTTTCTTT.